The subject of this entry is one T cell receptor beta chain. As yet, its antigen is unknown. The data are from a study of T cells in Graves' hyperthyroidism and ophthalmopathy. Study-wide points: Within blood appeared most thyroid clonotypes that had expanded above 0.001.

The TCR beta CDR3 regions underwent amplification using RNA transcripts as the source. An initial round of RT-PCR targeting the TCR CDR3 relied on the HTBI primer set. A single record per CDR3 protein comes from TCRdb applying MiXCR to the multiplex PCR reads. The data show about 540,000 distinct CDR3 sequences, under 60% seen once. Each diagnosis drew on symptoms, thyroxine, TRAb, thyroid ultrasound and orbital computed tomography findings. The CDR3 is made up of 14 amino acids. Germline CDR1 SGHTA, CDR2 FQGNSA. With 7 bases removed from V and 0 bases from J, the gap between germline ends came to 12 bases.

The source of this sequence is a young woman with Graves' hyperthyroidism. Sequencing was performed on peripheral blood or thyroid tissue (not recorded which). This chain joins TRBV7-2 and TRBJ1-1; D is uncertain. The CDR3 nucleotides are TGTGCCAGCACCTTGACGGCCATGAACACTGAAGCTTTCTTT. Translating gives CASTLTAMNTEAFF.